One and the same sample provided the 7 T cell receptor beta chains below, sequenced in a study of blood T cell repertoires in COVID-19. Profiling relied on immunoSEQ multiplex PCR, and the TCRdb table lists in-frame clones only, not all of them. The data show approximately 240,000 clones, about 83% seen once. The source material was peripheral blood. The receptors here all came from a woman aged 30 to 39 with COVID-19, enrolled during active disease.

The CDR3 region has the DNA TGCGCCAGCAGCGCCGGACTGGGCGCCTACGAGCAGTACTTC. Protein sequence: CASSAGLGAYEQYF. This chain uses TRBV5-1 with TRBJ2-7, with D possibly matching TRBD2 (5 bases). Germline CDR1 SGHRS, CDR2 YFSETQ. Trimming cost V 4 bases and J 2 bases, with 13 bases left between them. This CDR3 comprises 14 residues. The variable domain in full, completed from reference TRBV5-1 and TRBJ2-7, reads KAGVTQTPRYLIKTRGQQVTLSCSPISGHRSVSWYQQTPGQGLQFLFEYFSETQRNKGNFPGRFSGRQFSNSRSEMNVSTLELGDSALYLCASSAGLGAYEQYFGPGTRLTVT.

The gene calls are TRBV7-2 and TRBJ1-1, with 7 bases that match TRBD1. Looked up from germline, CDR1 is SGHTA and CDR2 is FQGNSA. This CDR3 region has 15 residues. V gave up 5 bases and J gave up 2 bases; unmatched junction bases: 8. The CDR3 is CASSLIDRDNTEAFF. The CDR3 region has the DNA TGTGCCAGCAGCCTAATCGACAGGGATAACACTGAAGCTTTCTTT.

This chain joins TRBV27 and TRBJ2-7; 8 nucleotides align to TRBD2. Germline V gene lookup returns CDR1 MNHEY and CDR2 SMNVEV (reference sequence). The V and J ends lost 3 bases and 3 bases, in that order; junction bases with no gene match: 7. The CDR3 covers 15 residues. This CDR3 reads CASSFGSGEVYEQYF. The CDR3 region has the DNA TGTGCCAGCAGTTTCGGTAGCGGGGAAGTCTACGAGCAGTACTTC.

J is TRBJ2-5 and V is TRBV5-6; D might be TRBD1 (5 bases). Germline V gene sequence: CDR1 SGHDT, CDR2 YYEEEE. The CDR3 sequence is 14 residues long. Trimming removed 4 bases from V and 4 bases from J, with 14 bases in between. CDR3 residues: CASSQGSIGETQYF. As DNA, the CDR3 is TGTGCCAGCAGCCAGGGTAGTATTGGAGAGACCCAGTACTTC.

This clone was observed once. The rearrangement uses TRBV15 and TRBJ2-7; D unclear. Trimming stripped 5 bases from V and 0 bases from J, with 14 bases between. The germline gives CDR1 LNHNV, CDR2 YYDKDF (reference sequence). This CDR3 is 15 amino acids long. DNA of the CDR3: TGTGCCACCAGCGCCTCAAGAAGGAGCTCCTACGAGCAGTACTTC. Translation gives CATSASRRSSYEQYF.

The rearrangement uses TRBV6-1 and TRBJ1-2; weak D call: TRBD1 (5 bases). This CDR3 comprises 14 residues. Germline CDR1 and CDR2: MNHNS and SASEGT. Deletions cut 2 bases from V and 6 bases from J, with 13 bases between. Here the CDR3 reads CASSEWGRGHGYTF. CDR3 bases: TGTGCCAGCAGTGAATGGGGTAGGGGTCATGGCTACACCTTC.

The chain carries TRBV5-5 and TRBJ1-1, with TRBD1 matching over 7 bases. This CDR3 is 14 amino acids long. V shed 5 bases and J 0 bases; nucleotides not matched to a gene: 4. Per germline, CDR1 SGHKS and CDR2 YYEKEE (reference sequence). CDR3 nucleotide sequence: TGTGCCAGCAGTCGGGACAGCATGAACACTGAAGCTTTCTTT. Protein sequence: CASSRDSMNTEAFF.